This T cell receptor (beta chain) comes out of a study of early T cells in non-severe SARS-CoV-2 infection. Broader study findings: Lookups in VDJdb leaned toward anti-spike CD8 responses and missed private and CD4 specificities.

Trimming shortened V by 7 bases and J by 3 bases, and 19 bases separated the two germline ends. The CDR3 runs to 15 residues. CDR1 MNHEY and CDR2 SVGAGI come from the germline V gene. Each cDNA molecule carried a unique molecular identifier. MiXCR, applied by TCRdb to the 5' RACE reads, yields one record per CDR3 protein. The sample records about 36,000 distinct CDR3 sequences, 8.5% to 10% being singletons. Regarding this clonotype: The antigen remains undetermined.

The chain is built from TRBV6-5 and TRBJ2-7; D gene unclear. The receptor was derived from an adult who was a healthcare worker with PCR-confirmed SARS-CoV-2 infection or an uninfected control (not recorded which). Sequenced material: whole blood. The CDR3 sequence: CASTPRGTPHYEQYF. As DNA, the CDR3 is TGTGCCAGCACCCCCAGAGGAACACCCCACTACGAGCAGTACTTC.